This T cell receptor (beta chain) comes out of a study of T-cell reconstitution after alpha-beta-depleted transplantation in children. Unique molecular identifiers were incorporated when the TCRbeta library was constructed. TCRdb itself ran the PCR reads through MiXCR, one entry per CDR3 protein. The sample holds roughly 420,000 distinct CDR3 sequences; under 20% are singletons and the top ten take roughly 27%. Findings and caveats of the study: From newly produced T cells came most of the T-cell counts and diversity one year after transplant.

In its sample, this clonotype was seen a few times. Its specificity is not known. The clonotype comes from a boy under three years old who had a stem cell transplant for Wiskott-Aldrich syndrome, so the T cells may come from the graft donor. The sample in question was PBMCs, mostly from graft donor cells, obtained 360 days after TCRalphabeta/CD19-depleted stem cell transplant.

The CDR3 sequence is CASSPGRGRAKNIQYF. CDR3 DNA: TGCGCCAGCAGCCCGGGGAGGGGGAGGGCCAAAAACATTCAGTACTTC. This chain uses TRBV4-3 with TRBJ2-4; a weak D match, TRBD2 (7 bases). V gave up 4 bases and J gave up 1 base, with 14 bases separating them. Looked up from germline, CDR1 is LGHNA and CDR2 is YSLEER. The CDR3 extends over 16 amino acids.